Below are 18 T cell receptor delta chains sequenced from a single sample in a study of gamma-delta T cells after stem cell transplantation. TCRdb reran clone calling via CATT on the RT-PCR reads. Altogether some 1,300 delta-chain clones are present, under 7% being singletons, with the ten largest covering roughly half. The specimen sequenced was gamma-delta T cells. The receptors were sampled from a human donor. It is not recorded whose cells these are; they may come from a transplant donor.

There are a few counts of this clone. A read error is likely here: a far larger clone is one base away. The sample contains more than one DNA sequence encoding this CDR3. This rearrangement joins TRDV2 to TRDJ1, with TRDD3 identical over 7 bases. CDR1 and CDR2 (germline): GEAIGNYY, EKD. The CDR3 sequence is 16 residues long. CDR3 bases: TGTGCCTGTGAACCGGTGGGGGACATCGACACTGATAAACTCATCTTT. This translates into CACEPVGDIDTDKLIF.

Worth noting for this clone: This DNA's translation differs at residue 8 from TCRdb's protein, which comes from a much larger clone; a read error is likely, and the protein shown is translated from the DNA. The chain carries TRDV2 and TRDJ1; no definite D call. Deletions cut 0 bases from V and 0 bases from J, with 19 bases between. The length of the CDR3 is 18 residues. Germline lookup yields CDR1 GEAIGNYY and CDR2 EKD. CDR3 amino acids: CACDTVLRDKRYTDKLIF. The CDR3 nucleotides are TGTGCCTGTGACACCGTGTTGAGGGACAAGAGATACACCGATAAACTCATCTTT.

By sample fraction, this clone is medium-sized (0.01 to 0.1%). One base separates it from a far larger clone, so it is likely a read error. The chain is built from TRDV2 and TRDJ1; 11 nucleotides agree with TRDD3. Germline-derived CDR1 and CDR2 are GEAIGNYY and EKD. The CDR3 sequence is 20 residues long. As DNA, the CDR3 is TGTGCCTGTGACACCGTTGTACTGGGGGATAGGAGTGACTACACCGATACACTCATCTTT. This gives the protein CACDTVVLGDRSDYTDTLIF.

As to this clone: The translation of this DNA and the TCRdb protein of a much larger clone differ at residue 15, probably owing to a read error; the protein shown here is translated from the DNA. The CDR3 DNA reads TGTGCCTGTGAACTCCTGTACTGGGGGGCCCTGGACACCGATGAACTCATCTTT. It codes for CACELLYWGALDTDELIF. This sequence joins TRDV2 and TRDJ1, with 8 bases that match TRDD3. The CDR3 extends over 18 amino acids. Germline V gene lookup returns CDR1 GEAIGNYY and CDR2 EKD.

This chain joins TRDV2 and TRDJ1; 8 bases fit TRDD3. Per germline, CDR1 GEAIGNYY and CDR2 EKD. Trimming at V came to 3 bases and at J to 2 bases, leaving 10 bases not matched to a gene. The CDR3 has 16 amino acids. CDR3 region: CACDPLGASATDKLIF. DNA of the CDR3: TGTGCCTGTGACCCACTGGGGGCCTCCGCGACCGATAAACTCATCTTT.

This chain links TRDV2 with TRDJ1, with D perhaps matching TRDD3 (5 bases). Germline V gene sequence: CDR1 GEAIGNYY, CDR2 EKD. Deletions cut 0 bases from V and 9 bases from J, with 22 bases between. The length of the CDR3 is 16 residues. The CDR3 is CACDTVATRTGLQLIF. CDR3 bases: TGTGCCTGTGACACCGTGGCTACCCGGACTGGTCTGCAACTCATCTTT.

A word on this clone: This likely stems from a read error, as it lies one base from a far larger clone. The same CDR3 is also encoded by other DNA sequences in this sample. The chain joins TRDV2 to TRDJ1; 7 bases align to TRDD3. Germline CDR1 and CDR2: GEAIGNYY and EKD. The CDR3 is 20 amino acids. V trimming: 0 bases; J trimming: 0 bases; junction bases outside the gene matches: 18. CDR3 residues: CACDTLRGGYWGTYTDKLIF. In nucleotides, the CDR3 is TGTGCCTGTGACACCCTCCGGGGAGGGTATTGGGGGACGTACACCGATAAACTCATCTTT.

As concerns this clone: The likely explanation is a read error, given a far larger clone one base away. The chain combines TRDV2 with TRDJ1; TRDD3 matches 7 bases. The V gene's germline CDR1 is GEAIGNYY and CDR2 EKD. The CDR3 runs 20 residues. V lost 3 bases and J lost 0; bases outside the gene matches: 21. The DNA of the CDR3 is TGTGCCTGTGACGCCCTCCGAGGAGGGTATTGGGGGACGTACACCGATAAACTCATCTTT. This translates into CACDALRGGYWGTYTDKLIF.

The sample holds a few counts of this clone. A far larger clone lies a single base away; this is likely a read error. The chain links TRDV2 to TRDJ3; 7 bases are shared with TRDD3. The CDR3 is 20 amino acids. Trimming took 0 bases from V and 0 from J; bases not matched to a gene: 10. Looked up from germline, CDR1 is GEAIGNYY and CDR2 is EKD. CDR3: CACDTVLGGTISWDTRQMFF. Here the CDR3 DNA reads TGTGCCTGTGACACCGTCCTGGGGGGTACGATCTCCTGGGACACCCGACAGATGTTTTTC.

A note on this clone: TCRdb shows a much larger clone's protein in place of this DNA's translation, and the two differ at residue 3, likely through a read error; the protein shown is translated from the DNA. The chain carries TRDV2 and TRDJ1; 13 positions match TRDD3. This CDR3 contains 20 residues. Looked up from germline, CDR1 is GEAIGNYY and CDR2 is EKD. The CDR3 region has the DNA TGTGCCCGTGACACCGTACCTCATACTGGGGGATACGGTGGGCTCGATAAACTCATCTTT. As protein: CARDTVPHTGGYGGLDKLIF.

This clone is labeled as medium-sized. A much bigger clone sits one base away, suggesting this may be a read error. V usage is TRDV2 and J usage is TRDJ3; possibly TRDD3 for D (6 bases). V was cut by 0 bases and J by 0 bases, with 11 bases left in between. The CDR3 has 18 amino acids. In germline, CDR1 is GEAIGNYY, CDR2 EKD. The CDR3 coding sequence is TGTGCCTGTGACACCTGGGGGGCCCGCTCCTGGGACACCCGACAGATGTTTTTC. This codes for CACDTWGARSWDTRQMFF.

Points on this clone: A much larger clone lies one base from this, so it may be a read error. The chain couples TRDV2 to TRDJ1; unclear D gene. Germline V gene lookup returns CDR1 GEAIGNYY and CDR2 EKD. The CDR3 covers 12 residues. Here the CDR3 DNA reads TGTGCCTGTGGCACCGGAGCCGATAAACTCATCTTT. Its translation is CACGTGADKLIF.

This clone appeared a few times. The protein given by TCRdb reflects a much larger clone and differs at residue 3 from this DNA's translation, likely from a read error; the protein shown is the DNA's translation. The chain employs TRDV2 and TRDJ1; no clear D. The CDR3 runs to 17 residues. Germline V gene sequence: CDR1 GEAIGNYY, CDR2 EKD. The CDR3 here is CAYDTIEGGTHTDKLIF. In DNA, the CDR3 is TGTGCCTATGACACCATAGAAGGCGGGACGCACACCGATAAACTCATCTTT.

By share, this clone counts as medium-sized. One base separates it from a far larger clone, so it is likely a read error. The sample holds other DNA sequences that translate to the same CDR3. V and J are TRDV1 and TRDJ1; weak D call: TRDD3 (6 bases). This CDR3 contains 15 residues. Germline loops: CDR1 TSWWSYY, CDR2 QGS. The CDR3 protein is CALGERLRGYSKLIF. CDR3 sequence (DNA): TGTGCTCTTGGGGAACGCCTACGCGGATACTCGAAACTCATTTTT.

This clone was detected a few times. The translation of this DNA and the TCRdb protein of a much larger clone differ at residue 8, probably owing to a read error; the protein shown here is translated from the DNA. This chain joins TRDV2 and TRDJ3; 8 bases are shared with TRDD3. The CDR3 loop spans 20 amino acids. J gave up 0 bases and V 0 bases, and 9 bases lay outside the gene matches. Germline V gene lookup returns CDR1 GEAIGNYY and CDR2 EKD. The CDR3 sequence is CACDTVLRDTISWDTRQMFF. The CDR3 DNA reads as TGTGCCTGTGACACCGTCCTGAGGGATACGATCTCCTGGGACACCCGACAGATGTTTTTC.

This clone was seen more than once but under ten times. TCRdb's protein, taken from a much larger clone, differs from this DNA's translation at residue 13, likely owing to a read error; the protein displayed comes from the DNA. The chain couples TRDV2 to TRDJ1; TRDD3 is a possible D gene (5 bases). The CDR3 is 15 amino acids. The germline V gene encodes CDR1 GEAIGNYY and CDR2 EKD. The CDR3 nucleotides read TGTGCCTGTGACCTGACTGGCGTGTACACCGATAAACCCATCTTT. This codes for CACDLTGVYTDKPIF.

This clone qualifies as large. The same CDR3 arises from other DNA sequences in this sample as well. The CDR3 region has the DNA TGTGCCTGTGACACCGTTCATCCTACTCGGTTGGGGGATGGAAAGCTCAACGATAAACTCATCTTT. Protein sequence: CACDTVHPTRLGDGKLNDKLIF. The chain joins TRDV2 to TRDJ1, with TRDD3 matching over 8 bases. This CDR3 is 22 amino acids long. The germline CDR1 and CDR2 sequences are GEAIGNYY and EKD. V gave up 0 bases and J gave up 4 bases; unmatched junction bases: 27.

This clone was detected a few times. A read error is the likely source, as a far larger clone sits one nucleotide away. Other DNA variants within this sample encode the same CDR3. This chain links TRDV2 with TRDJ1; D might be TRDD3 (6 bases). The V end was cut by 4 bases, the J end by 0 bases, with 17 bases between. Per the germline V gene, CDR1 is GEAIGNYY and CDR2 is EKD. This CDR3 region has 16 residues. The CDR3 DNA follows: TGTGCCTGTGATCTACTGGGAACCCTGTACACCGATAAACTCATCTTT. Its translation is CACDLLGTLYTDKLIF.